This T cell receptor beta chain was identified in a study of blood T cells in healthy people across ages. In regard to this clonotype: What it binds is not known.

Findings and caveats of the study: Age showed a roughly linear inverse relationship with TCR beta diversity per million T cells.

The CDR3 runs 14 residues. The V end lost 5 bases, the J end lost 2 bases, and 11 bases lay between the germline ends. CDR1 and CDR2 (germline): SGHAT, FQNNGV. A second PCR of about 7 to 12 cycles used a sample-barcoded 5' primer and a J-beta primer mix. A single record per CDR3 protein comes from TCRdb applying MiXCR to the 5' RACE reads. The data show around 500,000 distinct CDR3 sequences, roughly 43% seen once. The chain employs TRBV11-2 and TRBJ2-3; D ambiguous. The TCR sequence derives from a man older than 75 in good health. The sample was blood. The CDR3 is CASSRGVNTDTQYF. DNA for the CDR3: TGTGCCAGCAGCCGTGGGGTAAACACAGATACGCAGTATTTT.